One and the same sample provided the 16 T cell receptor beta chains below, sequenced in a study of T cell responses to AZD1222 COVID-19 vaccine. Sequencing was performed with immunoSEQ multiplex PCR; in TCRdb, only in-frame clones are kept and a portion is missing. The table lists some 130,000 clones, over 75% of them singletons. Sequencing was performed on peripheral blood, taken on day 0 of AZD1222 vaccination. Receptors were obtained from an adult in good health.

V gene TRBV14 combines with J gene TRBJ1-1; D is ambiguous. CDR1 is SGHDN, CDR2 FVKESK, per germline. V was cut by 6 bases and J by 1 base, with 9 bases left in between. The length of the CDR3 is 13 residues. The CDR3 DNA is TGTGCCAGCAGGTACACGGGGAACACTGAAGCTTTCTTT. Residues: CASRYTGNTEAFF.

The chain recombines TRBV5-1 with TRBJ2-3, with D uncertain. Trimming cost V 4 bases and J 0 bases, with 9 bases left between them. Germline loops: CDR1 SGHRS, CDR2 YFSETQ. This CDR3 region has 14 residues. The CDR3 bases are TGCGCCAGCAGCCTGATACCTAGCACAGATACGCAGTATTTT. Translated: CASSLIPSTDTQYF.

This chain uses TRBV5-6 with TRBJ1-2; perhaps TRBD1 as D (6 bases). In germline, CDR1 is SGHDT, CDR2 YYEEEE. This CDR3 has 15 amino acids. Trimming shortened V by 4 bases and J by 7 bases, and 20 bases separated the two germline ends. The chain's CDR3 is CASSPRGLGGAGYTF. Here the CDR3 DNA reads TGTGCCAGCAGCCCCAGGGGACTCGGAGGCGCTGGCTACACCTTC.

With respect to this clone: This same CDR3 is encoded by further DNA sequences in the sample. The chain links TRBV19 to TRBJ1-1, with 10 bases lining up with TRBD1. V shed 9 bases, J shed 1 base, and the junction held 2 bases outside the gene matches. Germline V gene lookup returns CDR1 LNHDA and CDR2 SQIVND (reference sequence). This CDR3 spans 13 amino acids. In DNA, the CDR3 is TGTGCCAGCCGGGACAGGGGGAACACTGAAGCTTTCTTT. Its translation is CASRDRGNTEAFF.

This sequence joins TRBV27 and TRBJ1-5, with D possibly being TRBD1 (5 bases). CDR3 size: 13 residues. CDR1 is MNHEY, CDR2 SMNVEV, per germline (reference sequence). The V and J ends lost 2 bases and 4 bases respectively, with 6 bases between them. The CDR3 protein is CASSLQGNQPQHF. CDR3 nucleotides: TGTGCCAGCAGTTTACAGGGTAATCAGCCCCAGCATTTT.

CDR3: CASSHRVQVWETQYF. In DNA, the CDR3 is TGTGCCAGCAGTCACCGGGTCCAGGTATGGGAGACCCAGTACTTC. This chain uses TRBV11-2 with TRBJ2-5; D is ambiguous. V was pared by 6 bases and J by 5 bases, with 19 bases between. CDR3 size: 15 residues. Germline CDR1 SGHAT, CDR2 FQNNGV.

The V gene is TRBV5-1, the J gene TRBJ2-1, with D maybe TRBD1 (6 bases). CDR1 SGHRS and CDR2 YFSETQ come from the germline V gene. V was trimmed by 0 bases and J by 8 bases, leaving 21 bases between them. The CDR3 sequence is 17 residues long. The CDR3 region has the DNA TGCGCCAGCAGCTTGGTATTCGTGGGGGCAGGTGACGATGAGCAGTTCTTC. Amino acids: CASSLVFVGAGDDEQFF.

This chain connects TRBV9 to TRBJ1-5; 11 positions match TRBD1. Germline lookup yields CDR1 SGDLS and CDR2 YYNGEE. The CDR3 runs to 15 residues. The V and J ends lost 0 bases and 7 bases, in that order; junction bases with no gene match: 3. CDR3: CASSVGDRGNQPQHF. DNA for the CDR3: TGTGCCAGCAGCGTAGGGGACAGGGGGAACCAGCCCCAGCATTTT.

This sequence joins TRBV28 and TRBJ1-1; possibly TRBD1 for D (6 bases). This CDR3 has 14 residues. Per the germline V gene, CDR1 is MDHEN and CDR2 is SYDVKM. The V and J ends lost 7 bases and 0 bases respectively, with 12 bases between them. CDR3 sequence: CASITGPMNTEAFF. The DNA for the CDR3 is TGTGCCAGCATCACAGGGCCCATGAACACTGAAGCTTTCTTT.

This chain joins TRBV4-3 and TRBJ1-1; D is ambiguous. There are 13 residues in the CDR3. With 0 bases removed from V and 1 base from J, the gap between germline ends came to 3 bases. Germline values: CDR1 LGHNA, CDR2 YSLEER. The CDR3 reads CASSQDRNTEAFF. Written as DNA, the CDR3 is TGCGCCAGCAGCCAAGATAGGAACACTGAAGCTTTCTTT.

V is TRBV6-5 and J is TRBJ2-7; 10 bases are a match to TRBD1. The CDR3 is 13 amino acids. Germline V CDR1 and CDR2: MNHEY, SVGAGI. Trimming removed 7 bases from V and 6 bases from J; junction bases left unmatched: 6. Here the CDR3 reads CASTETGGGEQYF. The CDR3 DNA reads as TGTGCCAGCACGGAGACAGGGGGCGGCGAGCAGTACTTC.

This clone was detected a few times. The genes are TRBV9 and TRBJ1-5; TRBD1 matches 7 bases. Germline lookup yields CDR1 SGDLS and CDR2 YYNGEE. The CDR3 covers 16 residues. V shed 4 bases and J 0 bases; nucleotides not matched to a gene: 7. DNA of the CDR3: TGTGCCAGCAGCCCATGGGGGACAGCTAGCAATCAGCCCCAGCATTTT. It is translated as CASSPWGTASNQPQHF.

This chain uses TRBV6-6 with TRBJ1-4; 7 positions agree with TRBD1. J gave up 7 bases and V 4 bases, and 12 bases lay outside the gene matches. There are 16 residues in the CDR3. Germline assignment: CDR1 MNHNY and CDR2 SVGAGI (reference sequence). CDR3 nucleotide sequence: TGTGCCAGCAGTTCTCACTTCGACAGGGAGATTGAAAAACTGTTTTTT. It codes for CASSSHFDREIEKLFF.

The chain joins TRBV14 to TRBJ1-1; D not certain. Germline V gene data show CDR1 as SGHDN and CDR2 as FVKESK. CDR3 length: 15 amino acids. V gave up 0 bases and J gave up 7 bases, with 15 bases separating them. In nucleotides, the CDR3 is TGTGCCAGCAGCCAAGATATTTGGGGTTTCGGTGAAGCTTTCTTT. It codes for CASSQDIWGFGEAFF.

This clone was seen a single time. The CDR3 region has the DNA TGTGCCAGCTCACCACCAGTGGTCCTAGTGGGCAATGAGCAGTTCTTC. Amino acid sequence: CASSPPVVLVGNEQFF. The genes are TRBV18 and TRBJ2-1; D gene unclear. The CDR3 is made up of 16 amino acids. From germline, CDR1 is KGHSH and CDR2 LQKENI. V dropped 0 bases and J dropped 6 bases, with 15 bases sitting between them.

By proportion, this clone is medium-sized. The rearrangement joins TRBV12-2 to TRBJ1-4; the table's D call, TRBD1, was not checked against the DNA. TRBV12-2 is a recognized pseudogene. The CDR3 is made up of 17 amino acids. CDR3 sequence reads: CASRPGVGGSTNEKLFF. The CDR3 region has the DNA TGTGCAAGTCGCCCAGGGGTAGGGGGCTCAACTAATGAAAAACTGTTTTTT.